This T cell receptor (beta chain) was identified in a study of blood T cell repertoires in COVID-19 (dated by TCRdb to between 2020 and 2021). Turning to the overall study: Samples from collaborators originated in the United States, Italy and Spain and spanned both the acute and convalescent phases of COVID-19. Samples were obtained from the ongoing ImmuneRACE study (first 160 participants) and from 950 to 1,500 subjects provided by 6 global collaborators. Nearly every sample came with metadata listing a de-identified subject ID, COVID-19 status, age in years and sex. The repertoires were released in a freely available public database meant as a resource for research on the immune response to SARS-CoV-2. Deeply sampled blood TCRbeta repertoires from subjects exposed to, actively infected with, or recovered from COVID-19 were included in the dataset. HLA class I and class II types, where available, came from metadata supplied by the sample provider rather than from assay-based typing. The prospective study material was composed of cDNA or gDNA derived from T cells, B-cell-depleted T cells, or PBMCs.

What the research found in general, with its limitations: Clinical and demographic metadata were provided uncurated, with the amount varying by source and participant.

The immunoSEQ Assay, a bias-controlled multiplex PCR, was used to amplify TCRbeta CDR3 regions from genomic DNA. On the authors' methods: The number of nucleated cells in each sample was estimated by amplification of reference gene primers within the assay. Sequence reads were collapsed and filtered to measure the absolute abundance of every unique TCRbeta CDR3 rearrangement. For each sample, productive Simpson clonality was calculated by taking the square root of Simpson's diversity index across productive rearrangements. TCRdb took over this immuneACCESS table, retaining in-frame rearrangements with V and J assigned. Such tables are incomplete; in checked studies, under half of the missing clones stem from an unresolved V gene, and the remainder is unexplained. V and J calls and clone size come straight from that table; D and trimming were deduced from the DNA. A total of 100,000 to 120,000 clones appear in this sample, 80% to 90% of them only once. The top ten constitute 2.4% of the sample.

The collaborating institutions used their own protocols to collect whole blood in K2EDTA tubes. Collaborator samples were shipped for TCRbeta analysis as frozen whole blood, isolated PBMCs, or DNA extracted from either sample type. About this clone: Its antigen specificity is not known. One base away there is no much larger clone; base qualities are not given.

The CDR3, from cysteine to phenylalanine, totals 16 residues. Only CDR3 DNA is held: 48 bases, read in frame from base 1. CDR1 SNHLY and CDR2 FYNNEI were looked up in the germline V gene. The trim is 3 bases for V and 6 bases for J, with a gap of 18 bases between the germline ends. Input material: peripheral blood. Recombination joined TRBV2 with TRBJ1-5, with an unclear D gene assignment. The receptor was isolated from a human donor in a cohort sampled during active COVID-19. The DNA sequence reads TGTGCCAGCAGTGATGGCGCGGGCGAAGGATTTCAGCCCCAGCATTTT. It encodes CASSDGAGEGFQPQHF.